This T cell receptor beta chain appears in the sequencing data of a study of shared clonotypes between healthy human individuals. Study-level information: CD4 naive and CD4 memory each took three plates per donor, while CD8 naive took two and CD8 memory one.

CD8 cells regarded as naive lacked CD45RO, were positively chosen for CCR7, and omitted terminally differentiated effector memory CD45RA+ cells. Caucasian adults residing in Nashville, Tennessee made up all the donors. About this clone itself: Its antigen is undetermined.

Study-wide findings and caveats: Across a handful of donors, naive CD4 shared around 5.4%, naive CD8 3.5% to 4%, memory CD4 2.3%, memory CD8 0.4%.

The data were produced by immunoSEQ multiplex PCR, yet TCRdb's version contains in-frame clones alone and is incomplete. The sample has about 800,000 clones, roughly 96% seen once; the top ten hold around 0.25%. The CDR3 extends over 15 amino acids. Germline trimming cut 5 bases from V and 0 bases from J; bases unmatched to any gene: 4. Looked up from germline, CDR1 is LNHNV and CDR2 is YYDKDF (reference sequence). The chain has TRBV15 and TRBJ1-1, with 9 bases lining up with TRBD1. The sequencing input was naive CD8+ T cells sorted from blood. The source of this sequence is a young man in good health. CDR3 in amino acids: CATSWDRVMNTEAFF. DNA for the CDR3: TGTGCCACCAGCTGGGACAGGGTAATGAACACTGAAGCTTTCTTT.